What follows are 10 T cell receptor beta chains derived from one specimen sequenced in a study of radiotherapy plus CTLA-4 blockade in lung cancer (dated by TCRdb to 2017 to 2018). The library was obtained by the immunoSEQ multiplex PCR assay. TCRdb mirrors the immuneACCESS table, restricted to in-frame sequences. Some clones are absent from its copies; in checked studies, under half trace to an unresolved V gene, and the reason for the others is unknown. The sample records tens of thousands of clones, around 88% of which are singletons. Approximately 2% of the sample rests with the top ten. The sample here was peripheral blood, taken from a patient treated with radiotherapy plus ipilimumab. The receptors were gathered from a human donor with non-small cell lung cancer who had a partial response to radiotherapy plus ipilimumab.

The chain joins TRBV6-5 to TRBJ2-2; TRBD1 matches at 9 bases. With V trimmed by 4 bases and J by 7 bases, 7 bases remained unmatched. The CDR3 consists of 15 residues. Per germline, CDR1 MNHEY and CDR2 SVGAGI. The chain's CDR3 is CASSSRDRAIGELFF. The CDR3 bases are TGTGCCAGCAGTTCCCGGGACAGGGCCATCGGGGAGCTGTTTTTT.

This chain connects TRBV6-1 to TRBJ1-1; maybe TRBD1 (6 bases). The germline V gene encodes CDR1 MNHNS and CDR2 SASEGT. This CDR3 comprises 15 residues. V lost 1 base and J lost 3, with 12 bases in between. CDR3 in DNA: TGTGCCAGCAGTGAAGGGGGCAGGGGTTACACTGAAGCTTTCTTT. This encodes CASSEGGRGYTEAFF.

Note on this clone: Its ends do not fully match the called genes, so a read error is possible. The chain is built from TRBV7-7 and TRBJ2-1, with 8 bases fitting TRBD2. Germline V gene sequence: CDR1 SSHAT, CDR2 FNYEAQ (reference sequence). The CDR3 runs 14 residues. CDR3 DNA: TGTGCTAGCAGCTTAGGGCTAGCGGGCAATGAGCAGTTCTTC. Its translation: CASSLGLAGNEQFF.

This sequence joins TRBV9 and TRBJ2-5; 13 bases align to TRBD2. The trim removed 0 bases at V and 2 bases at J, leaving 4 bases unmatched. CDR3 length: 17 amino acids. Germline V gives CDR1 SGDLS, CDR2 YYNGEE. For the CDR3, the DNA is TGTGCCAGCAGCGTAGGGACTAGCGGGAGTGGGCAAGAGACCCAGTACTTC. Translation gives CASSVGTSGSGQETQYF.

V and J are TRBV5-1 and TRBJ2-3; possible D gene TRBD1, 6 bases. Germline loops: CDR1 SGHRS, CDR2 YFSETQ. V was trimmed by 4 bases and J by 2 bases, leaving 11 bases between them. The CDR3 has 14 residues. In DNA form, the CDR3 reads TGCGCCAGCAGCCCAGGACAGTTCACAGATACGCAGTATTTT. Its translation is CASSPGQFTDTQYF.

V usage is TRBV5-1 and J usage is TRBJ1-5; 8 positions agree with TRBD1. The V segment lost 4 bases and the J segment 3 bases; nucleotides outside the gene matches: 3. Germline assignment: CDR1 SGHRS and CDR2 YFSETQ. This CDR3 is 14 amino acids long. The CDR3 spells CASSPGGVNQPQHF. The CDR3 DNA sequence: TGCGCCAGCAGCCCAGGGGGCGTCAATCAGCCCCAGCATTTT.

V gene TRBV7-2 combines with J gene TRBJ1-3; 10 nucleotides line up with TRBD1. The CDR3 has 15 residues. Trimming cost V 5 bases and J 2 bases; bases outside gene matches: 3. Germline CDR1 and CDR2: SGHTA and FQGNSA. The CDR3 sequence is CASSLGQGTGNTIYF. The CDR3 nucleotides are TGTGCCAGCAGCCTGGGACAGGGGACTGGAAACACCATATATTTT.

This clone has more than one count but fewer than ten. This chain connects TRBV12-5 to TRBJ1-1; D gene ambiguous. The V and J ends lost 3 bases and 6 bases respectively, with 5 bases between them. Germline CDR1 LGHNT, CDR2 FRNRAP. This CDR3 comprises 11 residues. The CDR3 DNA is TGTGCTAGTGGTTTTGAGGCTGAAGCTTTCTTT. Translated: CASGFEAEAFF.

The chain recombines TRBV18 with TRBJ1-1, with a possible D match to TRBD1 (5 bases). V was clipped by 3 bases and J by 1 base, with 6 bases between them. The germline V gene encodes CDR1 KGHSH and CDR2 LQKENI. CDR3 length equals 13 residues. The CDR3 DNA reads as TGTGCCAGCTCACCGGGGGGGAACACTGAAGCTTTCTTT. Translating it yields CASSPGGNTEAFF.

The CDR3 protein is CASSDTRDRGSGSIYNEQFF. The CDR3 bases are TGCGCCAGCAGCGATACCCGGGACAGGGGATCGGGGTCAATCTACAATGAGCAGTTCTTC. This chain links TRBV5-1 with TRBJ2-1, with 10 bases fitting TRBD1. The germline gives CDR1 SGHRS, CDR2 YFSETQ. The ends lost 4 bases at V and 3 bases at J; junction bases unmatched: 19. The CDR3 runs 20 residues.